This record concerns one T cell receptor beta chain sequence. Its specificity is not known. This CDR3 spans 16 amino acids. V was shortened by 5 bases and J by 4 bases, with 21 bases between the two germline ends. From germline, CDR1 is MNHEY and CDR2 SMNVEV (reference sequence). TCRdb keeps only in-frame clones here, not all; method: immunoSEQ multiplex PCR. The table records 95,000 to 110,000 clones, 82% of them present only once. This entry is derived from a study of T cell clones after liver transplantation. Findings of the study overall: Graft donor-reactive T cells may have migrated into the graft rather than being deleted.

The origin of this receptor is a human donor who received a liver transplant. The input for sequencing was CD4+ T cells from blood, taken before liver transplant. The chain couples TRBV27 to TRBJ2-7, with D perhaps matching TRBD2 (6 bases). The chain's CDR3 is CASSVDFTTGRYEQYF. CDR3 sequence (DNA): TGTGCCAGCAGTGTCGATTTCACTACCGGGAGATACGAGCAGTACTTC.